This TCR beta chain was found in a study of persistence of HIV-infected CD4 T cells. Study results and limitations: Compared with CD3/CD28-stimulated cells, CMV- and Gag-responding cells showed lower TCRbeta richness. Degenerate expanded CDR3beta sequences were enriched among CMV- and Gag-responding cells.

Sequencing used immunoSEQ version 4 in survey mode. Using immunoSEQ multiplex PCR, the repertoire was profiled, and TCRdb retains in-frame clones only, with some absent. This table has 25,000 to 30,000 clones, approximately 82% appearing once. V was clipped by 1 base and J by 0 bases, with 15 bases between them. CDR3 length: 18 residues. Germline CDR1 LNHNV, CDR2 YYDKDF (reference sequence). In the case of this clone: Its specificity is not known.

Lysates of CMV-infected fibroblasts at around 9.8 ug/mL stimulated these cells. Sorted nonresponding memory CD4+ T cells were CD40L-negative, CD69-negative, CD45RO-high. For at least 4 years, plasma HIV-1 RNA was undetectable (<50 copies/mL). CD4+ T cell counts exceeded 400 cells/uL; CMV serology was positive. V and J are TRBV15 and TRBJ1-4, with D possibly TRBD1 on 6 matching bases. The sequenced sample was CD4+ T cells sorted from PBMCs after roughly 19-hour stimulation, obtained from a patient who received antiretroviral therapy. The clonotype originates from an adult man with HIV who was CMV-seropositive. The CDR3 sequence is CATSRGLTGTTTNEKLFF. The CDR3 bases are TGTGCCACCAGCAGAGGTCTCACAGGGACAACAACTAATGAAAAACTGTTTTTT.